Detailed here is one T cell receptor (beta chain). Its target is not known. This entry comes from a study of Ad26.COV2.S vaccination and SARS-CoV-2 variants. Clones were sequenced by immunoSEQ multiplex PCR, and TCRdb holds only the in-frame ones, with some missing. The sample yields some 390,000 clones, about 85% seen once. Overall study findings and caveats: People who got the vaccine or the placebo had similar non-spike TCR breadth. Total T cell responses were possibly underestimated by TCR breadth and depth analyses.

As for treatment: around 19 received Ad26.COV2.S at low or high dose, single or two shots; roughly five received placebo; per-sample allocation not given. On day 63 after the first injection, vaccine and placebo recipients gave samples. Sequences were derived from peripheral blood, sampled in a trial of Ad26.COV2.S vaccine versus placebo. This receptor was identified in a person aged 18-65 years who received the Ad26.COV2.S COVID-19 vaccine or a placebo.

CDR3: CSVVRETEAFF. Written as DNA, the CDR3 is TGCAGCGTTGTCAGGGAGACTGAAGCTTTCTTT. V is TRBV29-1 and J is TRBJ1-1, with a possible D match to TRBD1 (5 bases). In germline, CDR1 is SQVTM, CDR2 ANQGSEA. This CDR3 contains 11 residues. Trimming cost V 4 bases and J 5 bases, with 8 bases left between them.